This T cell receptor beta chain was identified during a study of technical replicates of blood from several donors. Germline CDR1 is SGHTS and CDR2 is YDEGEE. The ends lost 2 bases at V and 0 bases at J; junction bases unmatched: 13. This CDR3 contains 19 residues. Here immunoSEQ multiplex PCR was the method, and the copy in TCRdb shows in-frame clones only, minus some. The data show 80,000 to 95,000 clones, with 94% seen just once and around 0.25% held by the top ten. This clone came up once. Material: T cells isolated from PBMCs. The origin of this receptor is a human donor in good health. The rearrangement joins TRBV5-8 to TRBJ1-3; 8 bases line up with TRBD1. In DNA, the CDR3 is TGTGCCAGCAGCTTAAGGTACCCGACAGGGGAAAACTCTGGAAACACCATATATTTT. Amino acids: CASSLRYPTGENSGNTIYF. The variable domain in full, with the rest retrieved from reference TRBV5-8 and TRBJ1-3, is EAGVTQSPTHLIKTRGQQATLRCSPISGHTSVYWYQQALGLGLQFLLWYDEGEERNRGNFPPRFSGRQFPNYSSELNVNALELEDSALYLCASSLRYPTGENSGNTIYFGEGSWLTVV.